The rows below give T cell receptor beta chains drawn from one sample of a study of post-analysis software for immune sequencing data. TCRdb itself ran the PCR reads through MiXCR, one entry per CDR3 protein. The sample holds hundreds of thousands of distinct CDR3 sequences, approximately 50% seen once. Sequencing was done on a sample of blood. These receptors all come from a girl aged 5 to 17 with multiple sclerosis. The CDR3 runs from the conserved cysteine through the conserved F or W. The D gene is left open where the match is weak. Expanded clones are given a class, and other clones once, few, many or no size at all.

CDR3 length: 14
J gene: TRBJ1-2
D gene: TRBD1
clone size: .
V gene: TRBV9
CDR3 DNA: TGTGCCAGCAGCTTTCGACAGGGGGCGGCGGGCTACACCTTC
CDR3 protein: CASSFRQGAAGYTF

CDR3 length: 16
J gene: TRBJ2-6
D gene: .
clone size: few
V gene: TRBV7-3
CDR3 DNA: TGTGCCAGCAGCTTAAGTTTTAGCTCTGGGGCCAACGTCCTGACTTTC
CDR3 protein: CASSLSFSSGANVLTF

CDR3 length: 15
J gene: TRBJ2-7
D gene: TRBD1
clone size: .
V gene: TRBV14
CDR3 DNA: TGTGCCAGCAGCTACCGGGACAGGGCGTTCGATGAGCAGTACTTC
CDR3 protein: CASSYRDRAFDEQYF

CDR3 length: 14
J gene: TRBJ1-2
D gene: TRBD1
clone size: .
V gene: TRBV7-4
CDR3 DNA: TGTGCCAGCAGCGTCGGGACAGGGGCCTATGGCTACACCTTC
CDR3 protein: CASSVGTGAYGYTF

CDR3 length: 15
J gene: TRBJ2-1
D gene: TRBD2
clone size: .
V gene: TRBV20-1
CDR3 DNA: TGCAGTGCTAAAACTAGCGGGAGGAGGTTGGATGAGCAGTTCTTC
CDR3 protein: CSAKTSGRRLDEQFF

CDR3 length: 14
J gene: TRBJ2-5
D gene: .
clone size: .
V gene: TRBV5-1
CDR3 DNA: TGCGCCAGCAGCTCCAACAAGGGTGGAGAGACCCAGTACTTC
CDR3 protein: CASSSNKGGETQYF

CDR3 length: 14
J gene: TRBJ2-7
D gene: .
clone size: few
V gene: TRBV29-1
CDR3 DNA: TGCAGCGTTCAAGAGGGGGCGCGGGGCTACGAGCAGTACTTC
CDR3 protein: CSVQEGARGYEQYF

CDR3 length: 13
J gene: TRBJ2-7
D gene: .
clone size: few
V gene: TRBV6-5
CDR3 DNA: TGTGCCAGCAGTTACCGGAAGGGCTACGAGCAGTACTTC
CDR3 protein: CASSYRKGYEQYF

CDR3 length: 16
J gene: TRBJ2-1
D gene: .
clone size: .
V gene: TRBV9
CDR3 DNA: TGTGCCAGCAGCGTAAAGGCAGGCATGGGCGGCGATGAGCAGTTCTTC
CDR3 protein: CASSVKAGMGGDEQFF

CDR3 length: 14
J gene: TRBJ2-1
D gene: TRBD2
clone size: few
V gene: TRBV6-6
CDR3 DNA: TGTGCCAGCACCCGACTAGCCCCCTACAATGAGCAGTTCTTC
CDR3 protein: CASTRLAPYNEQFF

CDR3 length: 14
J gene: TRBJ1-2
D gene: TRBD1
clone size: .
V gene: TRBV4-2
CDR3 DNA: TGTGCCAGCAGCCTCGAACGGGGGACAGGAGGCTACACCTTC
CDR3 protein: CASSLERGTGGYTF

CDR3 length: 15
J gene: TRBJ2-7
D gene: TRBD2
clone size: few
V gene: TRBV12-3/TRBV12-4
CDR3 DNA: TGTGCCAGCAGGGAAGGGGCTAGCGGGGAGTACGAGCAGTACTTC
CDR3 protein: CASREGASGEYEQYF

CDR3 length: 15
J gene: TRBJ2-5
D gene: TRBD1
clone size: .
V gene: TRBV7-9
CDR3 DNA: TGTGCCAGCAGCTCCACCGTTGGGACAGCCGAGACCCAGTACTTC
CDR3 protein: CASSSTVGTAETQYF

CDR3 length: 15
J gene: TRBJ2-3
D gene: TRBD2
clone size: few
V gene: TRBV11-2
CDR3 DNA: TGTGCCAGCAGCAAGCCACTAGCGGGGGAAGATACGCAGTATTTT
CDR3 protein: CASSKPLAGEDTQYF

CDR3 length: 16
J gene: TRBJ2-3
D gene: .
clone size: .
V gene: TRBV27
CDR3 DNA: TGTGCCAGCCTCCGAAGGGGGAGGGCCAGCACAGATACGCAGTATTTT
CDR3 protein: CASLRRGRASTDTQYF

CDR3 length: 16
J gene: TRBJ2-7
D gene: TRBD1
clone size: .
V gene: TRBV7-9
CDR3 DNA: TGTGCCAGCAGCTCAACTGCCGGGACAGGGTTCTACGAGCAGTACTTC
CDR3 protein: CASSSTAGTGFYEQYF

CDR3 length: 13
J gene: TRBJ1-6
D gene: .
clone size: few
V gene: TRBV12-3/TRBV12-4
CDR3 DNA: TGTGCCATCCGACCTGGGGAAAGTTCACCCCTCCACTTT
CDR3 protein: CAIRPGESSPLHF

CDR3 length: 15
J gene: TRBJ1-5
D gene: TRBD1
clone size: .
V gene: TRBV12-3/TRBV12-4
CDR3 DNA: TGTGCCAGCAGTCCAGGGGGGAGGGGCAATCAGCCCCAGCATTTT
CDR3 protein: CASSPGGRGNQPQHF

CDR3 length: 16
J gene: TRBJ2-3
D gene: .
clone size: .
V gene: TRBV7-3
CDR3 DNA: TGTGCCAGCAGCCTCCGGGGCCGTTCTGACACAGATACGCAGTATTTT
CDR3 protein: CASSLRGRSDTDTQYF

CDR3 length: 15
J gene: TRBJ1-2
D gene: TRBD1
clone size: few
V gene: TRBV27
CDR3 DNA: TGTGCCAGCAGTCCTGGACAGGAACCTAACTATGGCTACACCTTC
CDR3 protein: CASSPGQEPNYGYTF

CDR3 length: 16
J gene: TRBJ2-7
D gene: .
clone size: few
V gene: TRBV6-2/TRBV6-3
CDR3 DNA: TGTGCCAGCACCCTAGTTGGAGCAGGGACCTCCTACGAGCAGTACTTC
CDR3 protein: CASTLVGAGTSYEQYF

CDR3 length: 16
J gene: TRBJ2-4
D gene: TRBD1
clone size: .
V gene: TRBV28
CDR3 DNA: TGTGCCAGCAGTTTTGACAGGACAGGGGCCAAAAACATTCAGTACTTC
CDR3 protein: CASSFDRTGAKNIQYF

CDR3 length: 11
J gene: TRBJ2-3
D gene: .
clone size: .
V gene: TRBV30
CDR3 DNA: TGTGCCTGGAGTGTAACAGATACGCAGTATTTT
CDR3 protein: CAWSVTDTQYF

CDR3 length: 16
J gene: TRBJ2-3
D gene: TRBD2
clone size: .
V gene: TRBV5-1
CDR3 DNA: TGCGCCAGCAGCCCACCGACTAGCGGCAGCACAGATACGCAGTATTTT
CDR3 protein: CASSPPTSGSTDTQYF

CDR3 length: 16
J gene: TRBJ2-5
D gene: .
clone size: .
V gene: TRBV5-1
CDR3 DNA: TGCGCCAGCAGCTTGGCTCAGGGGGGAGCTTTGGAGACCCAGTACTTC
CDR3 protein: CASSLAQGGALETQYF

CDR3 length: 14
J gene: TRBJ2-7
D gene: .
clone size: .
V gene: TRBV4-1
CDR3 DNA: TGCGCCAGCAGCCAAAAAGGGATAGACTACGAGCAGTACTTC
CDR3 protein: CASSQKGIDYEQYF

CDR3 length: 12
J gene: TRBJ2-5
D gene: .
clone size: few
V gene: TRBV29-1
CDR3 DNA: TGCAGCGCAAGACGTGCAGTTGAGACCCAGTACTTC
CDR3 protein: CSARRAVETQYF

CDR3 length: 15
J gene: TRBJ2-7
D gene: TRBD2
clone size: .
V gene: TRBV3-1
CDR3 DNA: TGTGCCAGCAGCGGGGGGACTAGCGGTCTCTACGAGCAGTACTTC
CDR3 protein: CASSGGTSGLYEQYF

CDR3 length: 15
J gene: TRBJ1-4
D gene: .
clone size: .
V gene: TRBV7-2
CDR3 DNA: TGTGCCAGCAGTCTAGCGGCAGGCCCTAATGAAAAACTGTTTTTT
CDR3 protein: CASSLAAGPNEKLFF

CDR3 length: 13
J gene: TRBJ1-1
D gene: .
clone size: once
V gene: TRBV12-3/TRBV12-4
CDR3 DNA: TGTGCCAGCGGCCTCCGGGGGGGAACTGAAGCTTTCTTT
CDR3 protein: CASGLRGGTEAFF

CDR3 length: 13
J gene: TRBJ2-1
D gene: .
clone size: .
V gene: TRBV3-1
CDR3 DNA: TGTGCCAGCACGGGCGGCATTCGGAATGAGCAGTTCTTC
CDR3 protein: CASTGGIRNEQFF

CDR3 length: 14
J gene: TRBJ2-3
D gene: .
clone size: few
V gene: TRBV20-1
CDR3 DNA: TGCAGTGCGCGACTGATAACTAGCACAGATACGCAGTATTTT
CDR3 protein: CSARLITSTDTQYF

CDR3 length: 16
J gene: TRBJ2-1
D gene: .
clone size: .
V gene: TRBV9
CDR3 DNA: TGTGCCAGCAGCCCAGGGGGCGGGGGGACTTACAATGAGCAGTTCTTC
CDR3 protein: CASSPGGGGTYNEQFF

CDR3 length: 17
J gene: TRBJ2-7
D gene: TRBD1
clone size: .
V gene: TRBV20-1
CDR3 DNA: TGCAGTGCTAGATCAGTCAGATGGACAGGGGTTTCTGTCGAGCAGTACTTC
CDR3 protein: CSARSVRWTGVSVEQYF

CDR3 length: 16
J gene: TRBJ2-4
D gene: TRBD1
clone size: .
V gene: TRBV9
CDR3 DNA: TGTGCCAGCAGCACTAGGACAGGGGGCACCTGGGACATTCAGTACTTC
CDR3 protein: CASSTRTGGTWDIQYF

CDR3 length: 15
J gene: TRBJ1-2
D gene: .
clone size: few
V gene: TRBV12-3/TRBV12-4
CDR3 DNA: TGTGCCAGCACCACTATACAGGGTGCCTCATATGGCTACACCTTC
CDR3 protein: CASTTIQGASYGYTF

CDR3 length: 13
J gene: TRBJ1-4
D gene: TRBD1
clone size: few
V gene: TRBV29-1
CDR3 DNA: TGCAGCGTCCAGGGACAGGGTGGTGAAAAACTGTTTTTT
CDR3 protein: CSVQGQGGEKLFF

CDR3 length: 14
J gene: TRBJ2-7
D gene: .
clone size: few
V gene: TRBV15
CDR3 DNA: TGTGCCACCAGCAGAGATCTGAAAGGAGGCGAGCAGTACTTC
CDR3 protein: CATSRDLKGGEQYF

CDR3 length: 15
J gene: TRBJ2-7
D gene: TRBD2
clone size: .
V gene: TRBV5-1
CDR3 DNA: TGCGCCAGCAGCTTGCTGCGGGAGCGCTACAATGAGCAGTACTTC
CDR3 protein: CASSLLRERYNEQYF

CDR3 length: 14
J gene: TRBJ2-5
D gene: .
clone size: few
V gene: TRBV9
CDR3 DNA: TGTGCCAGCAGCGTAGCCCCCGGGATGGAGACCCAGTACTTC
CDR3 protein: CASSVAPGMETQYF

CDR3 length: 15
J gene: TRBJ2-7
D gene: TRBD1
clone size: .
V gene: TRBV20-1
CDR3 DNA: TGCAGTGCTAGAGACGACAGGGGCAATACCTACGAGCAGTACTTC
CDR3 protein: CSARDDRGNTYEQYF

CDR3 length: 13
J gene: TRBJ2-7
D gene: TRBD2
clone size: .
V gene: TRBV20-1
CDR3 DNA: TGCAGTGCTAGTCCGGGGGGGACCTACGAGCAGTACTTC
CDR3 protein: CSASPGGTYEQYF

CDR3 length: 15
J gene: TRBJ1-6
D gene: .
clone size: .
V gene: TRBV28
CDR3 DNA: TGTGCCAGCATGATGTCAGGCGCTAGGAATTCACCCCTCCACTTT
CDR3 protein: CASMMSGARNSPLHF

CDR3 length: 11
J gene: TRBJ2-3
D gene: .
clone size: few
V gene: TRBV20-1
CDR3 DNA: TGCAGTGCTAGAGATATAGATACGCAGTATTTT
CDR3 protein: CSARDIDTQYF

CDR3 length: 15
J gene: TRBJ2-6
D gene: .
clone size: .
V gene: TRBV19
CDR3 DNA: TGTGCCACTCTGGGACGGCCCTCTGGGGCCAACGTCCTGACTTTC
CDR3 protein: CATLGRPSGANVLTF

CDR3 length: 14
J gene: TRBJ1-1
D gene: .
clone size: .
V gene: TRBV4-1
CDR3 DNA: TGCGCCAGCAGCCAAGACGGTGGGAACACTGAAGCTTTCTTT
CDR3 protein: CASSQDGGNTEAFF

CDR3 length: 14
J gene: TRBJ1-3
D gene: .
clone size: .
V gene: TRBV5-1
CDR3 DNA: TGCGCCAGCAGCTCACGGTTAGCTGGAAACACCATATATTTT
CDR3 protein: CASSSRLAGNTIYF

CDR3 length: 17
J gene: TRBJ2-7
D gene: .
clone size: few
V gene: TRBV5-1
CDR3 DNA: TGCGCCAGCACCATGATGCCAGGGACGGTCGCATCCTACGAGCAGTACTTC
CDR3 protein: CASTMMPGTVASYEQYF

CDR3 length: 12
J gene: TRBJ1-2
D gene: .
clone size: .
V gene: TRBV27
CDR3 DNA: TGTGCCAGCAGTTTTAAGGGTTATGGCTACACCTTC
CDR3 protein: CASSFKGYGYTF

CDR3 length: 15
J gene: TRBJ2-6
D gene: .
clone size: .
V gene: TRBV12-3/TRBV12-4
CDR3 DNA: TGTGCCAGCAGGACAGGACGCTCTGGGGCCAACGTCCTGACTTTC
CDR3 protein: CASRTGRSGANVLTF

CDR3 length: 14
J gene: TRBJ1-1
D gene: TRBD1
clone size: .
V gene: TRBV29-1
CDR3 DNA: TGCAGCGCCTTCCTCGGGACAGGGAACACTGAAGCTTTCTTT
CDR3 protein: CSAFLGTGNTEAFF

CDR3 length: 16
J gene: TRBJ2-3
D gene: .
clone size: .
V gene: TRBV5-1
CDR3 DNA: TGCGCCAGCAGCTTAGGGAAGACCAAGGTTCCATGGACGCAGTATTTT
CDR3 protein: CASSLGKTKVPWTQYF

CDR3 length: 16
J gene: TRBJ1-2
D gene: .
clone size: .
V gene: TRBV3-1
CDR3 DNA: TGTGCCAGCAGCCAAGCGGGGGAGCGGGCCATCTATGGCTACACCTTC
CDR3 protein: CASSQAGERAIYGYTF

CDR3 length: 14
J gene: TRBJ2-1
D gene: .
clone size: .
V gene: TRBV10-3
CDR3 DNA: TGTGCCATCATCAAAACCGGGACTTACAATGAGCAGTTCTTC
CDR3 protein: CAIIKTGTYNEQFF

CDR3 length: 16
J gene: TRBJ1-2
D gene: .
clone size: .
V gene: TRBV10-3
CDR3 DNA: TGTGCCATCAGTGACACCGCGACAGGCGTCGACTATGGCTACACCTTC
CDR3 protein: CAISDTATGVDYGYTF